The T cell receptor (beta chain) described here comes from a study of cytomegalovirus exposure and HLA in healthy donors. Study background: HLA-typed donors were the source of approximately 85 million unique TCRs, which an early data release held. Study results and caveats: The study designated some 180 TCR beta chains cytomegalovirus-associated.

This clone was recorded only once. Its antigen remains unidentified. The PCR was carried out with 60 Vbeta primers and 13 Jbeta primers. TCRdb's copy holds only in-frame clones and misses some; the assay was immunoSEQ multiplex PCR. The data show 250,000 to 350,000 clones, about nine tenths seen once. V was pared by 0 bases and J by 4 bases, with 14 bases between. The CDR3 covers 16 residues. Germline CDR1 SGHRS, CDR2 YFSETQ. The chain combines TRBV5-1 with TRBJ2-1, with TRBD2 as a possible D gene (5 bases). The source is a man aged 40-49 years in good health and CMV-seropositive. Sequencing was performed on PBMCs. The CDR3 DNA sequence: TGCGCCAGCAGCTTGGTGCGGGCCAAAGGGTACAATGAGCAGTTCTTC. Translated: CASSLVRAKGYNEQFF.